The clone carrying this T cell receptor (beta chain) was picked up many times. Antigen unknown. This sample was included in a study of T cells in Graves' hyperthyroidism and ophthalmopathy. Across the study: Pretreatment peripheral blood was obtained at initial diagnosis. General study findings and limits: In blood, most of the thyroid clonotypes expanded above 0.001 were also present.

With 3 bases clipped from V and 2 bases from J, the junction kept 13 bases outside the gene matches. The CDR3 runs to 18 residues. Germline lookup yields CDR1 LNHNV and CDR2 YYDKDF (reference sequence). Ophthalmopathy patients had Clinical Activity Score at least 3, NOSPECS grade at least 4, duration under 3 months. Fresh peripheral blood, under 13 ml, yielded the PBMCs. RNA transcripts yielded amplified TCR beta CDR3 regions. The TCR CDR3 first-round RT-PCR relied on the HTBI primer set. A single record per CDR3 protein comes from TCRdb applying MiXCR to the multiplex PCR reads. The sample holds fewer than 250,000 distinct CDR3 sequences, about a sixth seen once.

V and J are TRBV15 and TRBJ2-3; 8 bases are shared with TRBD2. The sequenced sample consisted of blood. This sequence originates from a woman aged 18-30 years with Graves' ophthalmopathy. CDR3 residues: CATSRGRSLAATTDTQYF. CDR3 in DNA: TGTGCCACCAGCAGGGGCCGTTCACTAGCGGCTACCACAGATACGCAGTATTTT.